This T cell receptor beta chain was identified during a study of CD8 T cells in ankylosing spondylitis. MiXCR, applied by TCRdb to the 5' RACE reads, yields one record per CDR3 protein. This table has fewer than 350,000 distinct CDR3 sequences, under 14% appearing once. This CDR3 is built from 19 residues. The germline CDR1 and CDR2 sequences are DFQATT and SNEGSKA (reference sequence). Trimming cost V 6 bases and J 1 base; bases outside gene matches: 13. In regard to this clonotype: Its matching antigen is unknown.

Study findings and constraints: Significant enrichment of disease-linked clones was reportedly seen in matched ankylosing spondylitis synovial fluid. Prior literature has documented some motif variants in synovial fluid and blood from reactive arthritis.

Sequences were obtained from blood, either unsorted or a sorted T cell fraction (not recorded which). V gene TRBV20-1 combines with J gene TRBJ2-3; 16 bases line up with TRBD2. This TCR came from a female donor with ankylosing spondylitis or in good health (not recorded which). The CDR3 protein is CSAPSQGLAGGSGTDTQYF. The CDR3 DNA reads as TGCAGTGCCCCTTCTCAGGGACTAGCGGGGGGGAGTGGCACAGATACGCAGTATTTT.